This T cell receptor beta chain stems from a study of control samples from healthy donors and cancer patients. Assay: immunoSEQ multiplex PCR; the TCRdb copy retains only in-frame clones and omits some. In the table there are fewer than 200,000 clones, around 95% of which are singletons. This CDR3 has 13 amino acids. In germline, CDR1 is SGHRS, CDR2 YFSETQ. J lost 5 bases, V lost 3 bases, and 2 bases had no gene match. This clone was found many times. This TCR came from a woman between 55 and 75 years old in good health. The chain couples TRBV5-1 to TRBJ2-1, with 7 bases aligning to TRBD1. Sequencing was performed on blood. The CDR3: CASSSGQNNEQFF. CDR3 nucleotide sequence: TGCGCCAGCAGCTCGGGACAGAACAATGAGCAGTTCTTC.